This T cell receptor beta chain is drawn from a study of human T cells and chemical hapten exposure. In the library, unique molecular identifiers were attached to individual cDNA molecules. TCRdb called the RACE reads again in MiXCR, with one record for every CDR3 protein. The sample has under 300,000 distinct CDR3 sequences; about 8.1% are singletons. This CDR3 has 15 amino acids. V lost 0 bases to trimming and J lost 8 bases, with 14 bases between them. Germline CDR1 reads MNHEY; CDR2 reads SVGAGI. This clonotype was seen a handful of times. Sample time point: pre-sensitization, week 0. The treatment is: therapeutic diphenylcyclopropenone sensitization with weekly scalp DPC.

The sequence came from a middle-aged woman with alopecia areata. Some clones in this sample may be carry-over from other donors' samples. The rearrangement links TRBV6-5 to TRBJ1-3, with D tentatively TRBD1 (5 bases). Sample: whole blood, taken in connection with sensitization to the hapten diphenylcyclopropenone (DPC). The CDR3 nucleotides read TGTGCCAGCAGTTACTCACGGGCAGGGAGTGACACCATATATTTT. This gives the protein CASSYSRAGSDTIYF.